The 4 T cell receptor beta chains below come from one sample, sequenced in a study of cytomegalovirus exposure and HLA in healthy donors. Clones were sequenced by immunoSEQ multiplex PCR, and TCRdb holds only the in-frame ones, with some missing. The table has 170,000 or so clones, 85% seen once. Sequencing was carried out using PBMCs. The receptors here all came from a man aged 18 to 29 in good health and CMV-seropositive.

This rearrangement joins TRBV27 to TRBJ2-7; 9 bases are a match to TRBD2. There are 14 residues in the CDR3. The junction had 8 bases not matched to a gene; V was cut back by 8 bases and J by 3 bases. The V gene's germline CDR1 is MNHEY and CDR2 SMNVEV (reference sequence). The DNA for the CDR3 is TGTGCCAGCGGCCCGACTAGCGGAGGCTACGAGCAGTACTTC. Translated: CASGPTSGGYEQYF.

This chain links TRBV5-4 with TRBJ2-2, with 9 bases that match TRBD2. V shed 5 bases and J 4 bases; nucleotides not matched to a gene: 6. This CDR3 has 15 residues. In germline, CDR1 is SGHNT, CDR2 YYREEE (reference sequence). The CDR3 DNA sequence: TGTGCCAGCAGTTTTAGCGGGGGCTCCACCGGGGAGCTGTTTTTT. This codes for CASSFSGGSTGELFF. The variable domain in full, with the rest retrieved from reference TRBV5-4 and TRBJ2-2, is ETGVTQSPTHLIKTRGQQVTLRCSSQSGHNTVSWYQQALGQGPQFIFQYYREEENGRGNFPPRFSGLQFPNYSSELNVNALELDDSALYLCASSFSGGSTGELFFGEGSRLTVL.

This clone was observed a single time. The J gene is TRBJ1-1, the V gene TRBV27; 9 bases are a match to TRBD1. The CDR3 has 15 amino acids. Looked up from germline, CDR1 is MNHEY and CDR2 is SMNVEV (reference sequence). After removal of 5 bases from V and 3 bases from J, the junction contained 7 bases not matched to a gene. The CDR3 loop reads CASSHQDRGYTEAFF. CDR3 nucleotide sequence: TGTGCCAGCAGTCATCAGGACAGGGGTTACACTGAAGCTTTCTTT.

This chain joins TRBV28 and TRBJ1-5, with 8 positions matching TRBD1. Germline CDR1 MDHEN, CDR2 SYDVKM. This CDR3 is 18 amino acids long. The V segment lost 1 base and the J segment 1 base; nucleotides outside the gene matches: 9. DNA for the CDR3: TGTGCCAGCAGTTTATATACCGGGACAGGTGGAAGCAATCAGCCCCAGCATTTT. Amino acid sequence: CASSLYTGTGGSNQPQHF.